This T cell receptor beta chain came from a study of post-analysis software for immune sequencing data. Study at large: The cohort encompassed relapsing-remitting, secondary progressive and progressive-relapsing multiple sclerosis disease courses.

Regarding the study as a whole: The normalized Chao1 diversity of multiple sclerosis patients was significantly lower than that of controls. Strong co-clustering by F measure was evident for samples that had been prepared in the same batch.

A note on this clonotype: Its antigen is still unknown.

Prepared TCR beta cDNA libraries contained unique molecular identifiers. From about 0.98 to 11 million T cells, 450,000 to 550,000 cDNA molecules were obtained. From the PCR reads, TCRdb called clonotypes with MiXCR, one entry per CDR3 protein. Here the sample spans 700,000 to 800,000 distinct CDR3 sequences, 25% to 30% being singletons. Sequenced: blood. The receptor's source is a girl aged 10 to 17 with multiple sclerosis.

The CDR3 region has the DNA TGTGCCAGCAGCGGTTGGGACTCCGAGGGGACTGAAGCTTTCTTT. Its translation is CASSGWDSEGTEAFF. The J gene is TRBJ1-1, the V gene TRBV7-2; D possibly corresponds to TRBD1 (5 bases). Germline V gene lookup returns CDR1 SGHTA and CDR2 FQGNSA. CDR3 size: 15 residues. Trimming took 5 bases from V and 5 from J, leaving 18 bases between them.